This T cell receptor beta chain was recovered during a study of CD8+CD57+ T cells in acquired aplastic anemia. Across the whole study: Yields of DNA that came from sorted CD4+ and CD8+ cells averaged about 3.5 ug. Sequencing produced an average of about 10 million reads per healthy donor for CD4+ cells. General study results and limits: No significant difference in CD8+ Simpson's diversity was found between patients and controls. Found in both controls and patients were approximately 31 CD8+ CDR3 sequences.

Details on this clonotype: What it binds is not known.

The TCR beta profiling, which covered VDJ combination and CDR3 sequence, was carried out using genomic DNA as the template. TCRdb re-derived calls from the reads in MiXCR, one entry per CDR3 protein. Here the sample spans 400,000 to 450,000 distinct CDR3 sequences, approximately 70% being singletons. Trimming took 8 bases from V and 5 from J, leaving 12 bases between them. Germline CDR1 reads LNHDA; CDR2 reads SQIVND (reference sequence). The CDR3 has 13 amino acids. Material: sorted CD4+, CD8+, or CD8+CD57+ T cells (not recorded which) from PBMCs. This receptor was obtained from a human donor in good health, serving as a control. The V call is TRBV19, the J call TRBJ1-4; TRBD1 is a possible D gene (6 bases). The CDR3 region has the DNA TGTGCCAGTTGGGGGGCAGCAAATGAAAAACTGTTTTTT. Translating it yields CASWGAANEKLFF.